A single TCR beta chain is shown here with its context. The V end lost 4 bases, the J end lost 5 bases, and 11 bases lay between the germline ends. CDR3 length: 13 amino acids. The germline CDR1 and CDR2 sequences are SQVTM and ANQGSEA. The data derive from a study of T cell clones after liver transplantation. Clones were sequenced by immunoSEQ multiplex PCR, and TCRdb holds only the in-frame ones, with some missing. The data contain approximately 26,000 clones, around three quarters of them singletons. The rearrangement joins TRBV29-1 to TRBJ2-2; possibly TRBD2 for D (5 bases). The sample consisted of CD4+ T cells from blood, taken before liver transplant. This receptor was obtained from a human donor who received a liver transplant. The CDR3 DNA reads as TGCAGCGTTGCCGCTGAGGGAACCGGGGAGCTGTTTTTT. Amino acids: CSVAAEGTGELFF.